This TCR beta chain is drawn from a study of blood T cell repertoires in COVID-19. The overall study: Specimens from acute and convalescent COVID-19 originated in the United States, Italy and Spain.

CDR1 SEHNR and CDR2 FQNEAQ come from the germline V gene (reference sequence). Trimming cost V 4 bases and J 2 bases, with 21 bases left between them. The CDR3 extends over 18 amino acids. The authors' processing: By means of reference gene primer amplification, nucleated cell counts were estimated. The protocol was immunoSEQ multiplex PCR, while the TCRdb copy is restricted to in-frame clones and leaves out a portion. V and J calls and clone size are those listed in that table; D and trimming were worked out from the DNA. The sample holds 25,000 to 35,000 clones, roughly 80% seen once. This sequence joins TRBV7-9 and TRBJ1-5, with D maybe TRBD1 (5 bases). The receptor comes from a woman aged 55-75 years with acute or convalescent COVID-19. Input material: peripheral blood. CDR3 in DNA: TGTGCCAGCAGCTCGACCGAGGTGTCCGGGGGGGGCAATCAGCCCCAGCATTTT. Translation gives CASSSTEVSGGGNQPQHF.